This TCR beta chain was obtained from a study of CD8 T cells in ankylosing spondylitis. Study results and caveats: Significantly higher representation of disease-linked clones was reported for matched ankylosing spondylitis synovial fluid. Disease-linked clones were CD8+ and relatively rare in peripheral blood. Ankylosing spondylitis blood seemed to carry a telltale TCR beta motif made of roughly eight highly homologous variants.

V lost 3 bases and J 2 bases, leaving 7 bases between the germline ends. Germline V gene lookup returns CDR1 SGDLS and CDR2 YYNGEE. The CDR3 is 13 amino acids. This clonotype has a count of ten or more. The antigen remains undetermined. Quantitative 5'-RACE with molecular barcodes generated TCR beta libraries. TCRdb reanalysed the 5' RACE reads using MiXCR and keeps one entry per CDR3 protein. The sample includes about 42,000 distinct CDR3 sequences, about 4.2% seen only once; the top ten take around 4.1%. This clonotype was sampled from a female donor with ankylosing spondylitis or in good health (not recorded which). The sequencing sample was made of blood, either unsorted or a sorted T cell fraction (not recorded which). The V gene is TRBV9, the J gene TRBJ2-3; D gene unclear. This chain's CDR3 is CASSGLDTDTQYF. CDR3 nucleotides: TGTGCCAGCAGCGGACTTGACACAGATACGCAGTATTTT.